The 32 T cell receptor beta chains below come from one sample, sequenced in a study of T cell responses to AZD1222 COVID-19 vaccine. The repertoire was sequenced with immunoSEQ multiplex PCR; TCRdb's copy has only in-frame clones and lacks some. The sample consists of approximately 150,000 clones, just over 90% of them appearing once. Sequencing used peripheral blood, obtained on day 0 of MenACWY control vaccination. The origin of the receptors is an adult in good health.

The V and J genes are TRBV5-1 and TRBJ1-1; D gene uncertain. This CDR3 is built from 12 residues. V was shortened by 4 bases and J by 1 base, with 5 bases between the two germline ends. The germline CDR1 and CDR2 sequences are SGHRS and YFSETQ. The CDR3: CASSEQNTEAFF. The DNA for the CDR3 is TGCGCCAGCAGCGAGCAGAACACTGAAGCTTTCTTT.

The chain recombines TRBV18 with TRBJ2-1; the D call may be TRBD1 or TRBD2 (5 bases each). V was pared by 4 bases and J by 4 bases, with 14 bases between. The CDR3 is made up of 15 amino acids. Germline assignment: CDR1 KGHSH and CDR2 LQKENI. CDR3 protein: CASSRGPPGYNEQFF. As DNA, the CDR3 is TGTGCCAGCTCACGGGGACCTCCCGGATACAATGAGCAGTTCTTC.

This rearrangement joins TRBV19 to TRBJ1-3; no firm D call. The V and J ends lost 5 bases and 2 bases respectively, with 13 bases between them. The germline CDR1 and CDR2 sequences are LNHDA and SQIVND (reference sequence). The CDR3 covers 15 residues. CDR3 loop: CASSLMQAPGNTIYF. The CDR3 coding sequence is TGTGCCAGTAGTCTTATGCAAGCTCCTGGAAACACCATATATTTT.

The chain has TRBV29-1 and TRBJ1-1, with TRBD1 matching 9 bases. The CDR3 is 13 amino acids. The V segment lost 7 bases and the J segment 6 bases; nucleotides outside the gene matches: 9. Germline CDR1 is SQVTM and CDR2 is ANQGSEA. The CDR3 DNA reads TGCAGCGGCTACCGGGACAGGGATGCTGAAGCTTTCTTT. Translating it yields CSGYRDRDAEAFF.

The chain uses TRBV19 and TRBJ1-4; 9 bases map to TRBD1. The J segment lost 5 bases and the V segment lost 4 bases, leaving 5 bases of the junction unmatched. Germline loops: CDR1 LNHDA, CDR2 SQIVND (reference sequence). CDR3 length: 15 residues. Written as DNA, the CDR3 is TGTGCCAGTAGTAGCCCCGGGACAGGGAATGAAAAACTGTTTTTT. This encodes CASSSPGTGNEKLFF.

The DNA for the CDR3 is TGCGCCAGCAGCATTGGGACTAGCGGGGCAATCACGGATACGCAGTATTTT. This codes for CASSIGTSGAITDTQYF. The J gene is TRBJ2-3, the V gene TRBV10-2, with 13 bases that match TRBD2. CDR3 length: 17 amino acids. Germline V gene sequence: CDR1 WSHSY, CDR2 SAAADI. J lost 6 bases, V lost 6 bases, and 12 bases had no gene match.

This chain links TRBV14 with TRBJ2-1; unclear D gene. Germline V gives CDR1 SGHDN, CDR2 FVKESK. This CDR3 is built from 13 residues. V was pared by 1 base and J by 7 bases, with 8 bases between. The CDR3 sequence is CASSQGTTNEQFF. DNA for the CDR3: TGTGCCAGCAGCCAAGGGACGACAAATGAGCAGTTCTTC.

V is TRBV5-1 and J is TRBJ1-2; no definite D call. Between the trimmed V and J ends, which lost 1 base and 3 bases, there was a span of 10 bases. Germline assignment: CDR1 SGHRS and CDR2 YFSETQ. CDR3 length: 14 residues. CDR3 sequence reads: CASSLSPGDYGYTF. In DNA, the CDR3 is TGCGCCAGCAGCTTGTCCCCAGGTGACTATGGCTACACCTTC.

CDR3 residues: CASSPRQGPNTEAFF. CDR3 in DNA: TGTGCCAGTAGTCCTCGACAGGGCCCGAACACTGAAGCTTTCTTT. J is TRBJ1-1 and V is TRBV19; 7 nucleotides match TRBD1. CDR3 size: 15 residues. Germline CDR1 reads LNHDA; CDR2 reads SQIVND (reference sequence). V lost 5 bases to trimming and J lost 1 base; unmatched junction nucleotides: 7. Full variable domain (rest looked up from reference TRBV19 and TRBJ1-1): DGGITQSPKYLFRKEGQNVTLSCEQNLNHDAMYWYRQDPGQGLRLIYYSQIVNDFQKGDIAEGYSVSREKKESFPLTVTSAQKNPTAFYLCASSPRQGPNTEAFFGQGTRLTVV.

V usage is TRBV9 and J usage is TRBJ2-3; TRBD2 might be the D (6 bases). The V gene lost 4 bases and the J gene lost 0 bases, with 21 bases spanning the gap. Germline values: CDR1 SGDLS, CDR2 YYNGEE. The CDR3 is 18 residues long. This CDR3 reads CASSPTVGSGSSTDTQYF. CDR3 sequence (DNA): TGTGCCAGCAGCCCTACGGTGGGCAGCGGGTCTAGCACAGATACGCAGTATTTT.

This CDR3 reads CASRDSGFSGNTIYF. CDR3 bases: TGTGCCAGTAGAGATAGTGGTTTCTCTGGAAACACCATATATTTT. This chain connects TRBV19 to TRBJ1-3; D is ambiguous. CDR1 and CDR2 (germline): LNHDA, SQIVND (reference sequence). The V gene lost 6 bases and the J gene lost 0 bases, with 12 bases spanning the gap. The CDR3 runs 15 residues.

This sequence joins TRBV7-2 and TRBJ1-6; D possibly corresponds to TRBD1 (5 bases). The germline gives CDR1 SGHTA, CDR2 FQGNSA. The length of the CDR3 is 15 residues. With 1 base removed from V and 7 bases from J, the gap between germline ends came to 11 bases. CDR3 region: CASSLVGVLNSPLHF. CDR3 in DNA: TGTGCCAGCAGCTTAGTAGGGGTTCTGAATTCACCCCTCCACTTT.

The count of this clone is one. The chain recombines TRBV6-1 with TRBJ2-7; 11 bases match TRBD2. V lost 3 bases to trimming and J lost 0 bases; unmatched junction nucleotides: 1. This CDR3 has 15 amino acids. The germline V gene encodes CDR1 MNHNS and CDR2 SASEGT. The CDR3, as DNA: TGTGCCAGCAGTGAGACTAGCGGGAACTCCTACGAGCAGTACTTC. Translating it yields CASSETSGNSYEQYF.

The chain recombines TRBV7-8 with TRBJ2-7; TRBD1 matches 7 bases. There are 14 residues in the CDR3. Germline assignment: CDR1 SGHVS and CDR2 FQNEAQ. V shed 5 bases, J shed 5 bases, and the junction held 9 bases outside the gene matches. The CDR3 DNA reads as TGTGCCAGCAGCGAACTAGGGGGCTGGGACGAGCAGTACTTC. Its translation: CASSELGGWDEQYF.

J is TRBJ2-1 and V is TRBV5-1; D might be TRBD1 (6 bases). With 3 bases removed from V and 5 bases from J, the gap between germline ends came to 12 bases. Germline V lookup: CDR1 SGHRS, CDR2 YFSETQ. CDR3 length: 14 amino acids. The CDR3 sequence is CASSSTGTHNEQFF. The CDR3 nucleotides read TGCGCCAGCAGCTCAACAGGGACACACAATGAGCAGTTCTTC.

This clone was picked up one time. The chain recombines TRBV18 with TRBJ2-5, with 7 positions matching TRBD2. CDR1 is KGHSH and CDR2 is LQKENI in the germline V gene. With 3 bases clipped from V and 5 bases from J, the junction kept 15 bases outside the gene matches. This CDR3 contains 17 residues. The CDR3: CASSPSTGTVRGETQYF. Written as DNA, the CDR3 is TGTGCCAGCTCACCCTCTACCGGGACCGTGCGGGGGGAGACCCAGTACTTC.

The gene calls are TRBV20-1 and TRBJ1-3; maybe TRBD1 (5 bases). This CDR3 region has 15 residues. V lost 3 bases to trimming and J lost 4 bases, with 16 bases between them. Germline CDR1 is DFQATT and CDR2 is SNEGSKA (reference sequence). CDR3 sequence reads: CSASRGNQKGNTIYF. The CDR3 DNA is TGCAGTGCTAGTCGGGGGAATCAGAAGGGAAACACCATATATTTT.

The V and J genes are TRBV11-2 and TRBJ1-2; D not resolved. CDR3 length equals 14 residues. Trimming pared 0 bases from V and 7 bases from J, leaving 12 bases between. CDR1 SGHAT and CDR2 FQNNGV come from the germline V gene. The CDR3 loop is CASSLEKVSGGYTF. As DNA, the CDR3 is TGTGCCAGCAGCTTAGAGAAGGTCTCCGGTGGCTACACCTTC.

V gene TRBV10-3 combines with J gene TRBJ2-2, with D possibly being TRBD1 (5 bases). The V and J ends lost 6 bases and 3 bases respectively, with 23 bases between them. The germline V gene has CDR1 ENHRY and CDR2 SYGVKD. The length of the CDR3 is 18 residues. The CDR3 is CAISEIRTQLQDTGELFF. As DNA, the CDR3 is TGTGCCATCAGCGAGATACGGACACAGCTACAGGACACCGGGGAGCTGTTTTTT.

This chain joins TRBV28 and TRBJ2-1, with 9 bases lining up with TRBD1. Losses at the gene ends were 6 bases for V and 3 bases for J; bases not matched to a gene: 6. Germline CDR1 MDHEN, CDR2 SYDVKM. The CDR3 totals 15 residues. CDR3 sequence: CASSPSGQGYNEQFF. The CDR3 nucleotides read TGTGCCAGCAGCCCTTCGGGACAGGGCTACAATGAGCAGTTCTTC.

The sample holds one count of this clone. CDR3 nucleotides: TGCGCCAGCACTAAGGCAGGGGGCACCGGGGAGCTGTTTTTT. It is translated as CASTKAGGTGELFF. This chain uses TRBV5-1 with TRBJ2-2; 7 bases are a match to TRBD1. CDR1 is SGHRS, CDR2 YFSETQ, per germline. The CDR3 is made up of 14 amino acids. V lost 6 bases and J lost 4; bases outside the gene matches: 6. Together with reference TRBV5-1 and TRBJ2-2, the CDR3 gives the full variable domain: KAGVTQTPRYLIKTRGQQVTLSCSPISGHRSVSWYQQTPGQGLQFLFEYFSETQRNKGNFPGRFSGRQFSNSRSEMNVSTLELGDSALYLCASTKAGGTGELFFGEGSRLTVL.

The rearrangement joins TRBV27 to TRBJ2-1; 12 positions match TRBD2. Germline CDR1 is MNHEY and CDR2 is SMNVEV (reference sequence). The J segment lost 9 bases and the V segment lost 3 bases, leaving 12 bases of the junction unmatched. The CDR3 consists of 17 residues. CDR3 loop: CASSFIGASGGAGEQFF. Written as DNA, the CDR3 is TGTGCCAGCAGTTTTATAGGAGCTAGCGGGGGGGCTGGTGAGCAGTTCTTC.

V is TRBV3-1 (or the pseudogene TRBV3-2) and J is TRBJ1-2; D unclear. The CDR3 covers 13 residues. V shed 2 bases and J shed 2 bases, with 6 bases lying between them. In germline, CDR1 is LGHDT, CDR2 YNNKEL (reference sequence). The chain's CDR3 is CASSQRNNYGYTF. Written as DNA, the CDR3 is TGTGCCAGCAGCCAAAGAAACAACTATGGCTACACCTTC.

The chain links TRBV7-7 to TRBJ1-1, with D unresolved. The CDR3 spans 15 residues. Germline V gene sequence: CDR1 SSHAT, CDR2 FNYEAQ (reference sequence). Trimming removed 5 bases from V and 1 base from J, with 14 bases in between. The CDR3 here is CASSPEALGNTEAFF. DNA of the CDR3: TGTGCCAGCAGCCCGGAGGCCCTAGGGAACACTGAAGCTTTCTTT.

The V gene is TRBV18, the J gene TRBJ2-3; 7 positions agree with TRBD2. The germline V gene has CDR1 KGHSH and CDR2 LQKENI. The junction had 4 bases not matched to a gene; V was cut back by 3 bases and J by 1 base. This CDR3 has 15 amino acids. The CDR3 loop is CASSPQRGGTDTQYF. CDR3 sequence (DNA): TGTGCCAGCTCACCTCAACGGGGGGGCACAGATACGCAGTATTTT.

V gene TRBV11-3 combines with J gene TRBJ2-1, with D possibly matching TRBD2 (6 bases). This CDR3 is 15 amino acids long. Germline V lookup: CDR1 SGHNT, CDR2 YENEEA. V gave up 1 base and J gave up 7 bases, with 14 bases separating them. CDR3 loop: CASSLAGTGANEQFF. The CDR3 DNA reads as TGTGCCAGCAGCTTAGCCGGGACTGGGGCTAATGAGCAGTTCTTC.

This clone was detected once. V and J are TRBV6-2 or TRBV6-3 and TRBJ1-1, with D perhaps TRBD1 (5 bases). Germline V CDR1 and CDR2: MNHEY, SVGEGT. The CDR3 is made up of 12 amino acids. Trimming removed 6 bases at V and 4 bases at J, with 9 bases between. The chain's CDR3 is CASSPQGTEAFF. The CDR3 nucleotides are TGTGCCAGCAGCCCCCAGGGCACTGAAGCTTTCTTT.

The chain joins TRBV3-1 (or the pseudogene TRBV3-2) to TRBJ2-7; 13 bases are a match to TRBD2. The CDR3 covers 14 residues. CDR1 is LGHDT, CDR2 YNNKEL, per germline (reference sequence). Germline trimming cut 5 bases from V and 4 bases from J; bases unmatched to any gene: 2. The CDR3, as DNA: TGTGCCAGCAGCGGACTAGCGGGAGTGTACGAGCAGTACTTC. It codes for CASSGLAGVYEQYF.

The chain links TRBV12-3 or TRBV12-4 to TRBJ1-5; no reliable D call. V lost 3 bases to trimming and J lost 4 bases, with 7 bases between them. The CDR3 length is 13 residues. In DNA form, the CDR3 reads TGTGCCAGCAGTTTCACGGAGAATCAGCCCCAGCATTTT. Encoded protein: CASSFTENQPQHF.

The chain couples TRBV10-3 to TRBJ1-2; 10 bases match TRBD1. The CDR3 is 15 amino acids. Germline CDR1 is ENHRY and CDR2 is SYGVKD. V dropped 4 bases and J dropped 2; count of bases not matched to a gene: 4. The CDR3 nucleotides read TGTGCCATCAGTGGGGGACAGGGGAAGAACTATGGCTACACCTTC. Translating gives CAISGGQGKNYGYTF.

This clone was found a few times. The J gene is TRBJ1-5, the V gene TRBV2; a possible D gene is TRBD1 (5 bases). CDR1 and CDR2 (germline): SNHLY, FYNNEI. The V and J ends lost 4 bases and 2 bases respectively, with 12 bases between them. This CDR3 is 15 amino acids long. This CDR3 reads CASSAGRAGNQPQHF. The CDR3 DNA sequence: TGTGCCAGCAGTGCAGGGAGGGCAGGCAATCAGCCCCAGCATTTT.

The chain is built from TRBV24-1 and TRBJ2-3, with TRBD2 matching over 9 bases. In germline, CDR1 is KGHDR, CDR2 SFDVKD. CDR3 length: 13 amino acids. V lost 9 bases and J lost 4; bases outside the gene matches: 4. The CDR3 nucleotides read TGTGCCACCGGCGGGAGGGTAGCAGATACGCAGTATTTT. Residues: CATGGRVADTQYF.